Shown below are 19 T cell receptor beta chains from a single sample sequenced in a study of regulatory T cells in long-lasting Graves disease. As to time point: newly diagnosed GD, antithyroid drugs for less than 3 months. There was RNA extracted from PBMCs, and the TCR library was made from it. Building the TCR beta libraries relied on iRepertoire HTBI primers, and CDR3 regions underwent Arm-PCR. MiXCR, run by TCRdb on the multiplex PCR reads, gives a single entry per CDR3 protein. The sample shows about 540,000 distinct CDR3 sequences, about 14% of them seen only once. These data were likewise used in another study, on T cells in Graves' hyperthyroidism and ophthalmopathy.

Source: peripheral blood mononuclear cells (PBMCs), taken at new diagnosis, from a patient treated with antithyroid drugs. Every receptor here comes from a man younger than 40 with Graves disease.

The chain joins TRBV20-1 to TRBJ2-7; 9 bases map to TRBD1. Germline V gene data show CDR1 as DFQATT and CDR2 as SNEGSKA (reference sequence). CDR3 size: 12 residues. Here the CDR3 DNA reads TGCAGCTCGGACAGGGGCTTTGGTGAGCAGTACTTC. Translated: CSSDRGFGEQYF.

Of note for this clonotype: This CDR3 fails to terminate in the conserved phenylalanine or tryptophan, so it likely reflects a read error. The J gene is TRBJ2-7, the V gene TRBV20-1; possible D gene TRBD2, 5 bases. Germline assignment: CDR1 DFQATT and CDR2 SNEGSKA (reference sequence). This CDR3 contains 14 residues. Trimming removed 6 bases from V and 2 bases from J, with 17 bases in between. CDR3 protein: CSAHPSGKAYEQYL. As DNA, the CDR3 is TGCAGTGCACACCCCAGCGGAAAGGCCTACGAGCAGTACCTC.

At least ten counts were recorded for this clonotype. The chain employs TRBV24-1 and TRBJ1-5, with D perhaps matching TRBD1 (6 bases). The ends were cut back, 4 bases at V and 4 bases at J, with 16 bases in the middle. Looked up from germline, CDR1 is KGHDR and CDR2 is SFDVKD. This CDR3 is built from 16 residues. The CDR3 region has the DNA TGTGCCACCAGTGAGAACGTACAGGGTGGTAATCAGCCCCAGCATTTT. This sequence encodes CATSENVQGGNQPQHF.

This clonotype was detected many times. The genes are TRBV6-5 and TRBJ2-5; no clear D gene. The CDR3 consists of 13 residues. The germline V gene has CDR1 MNHEY and CDR2 SVGAGI. Trimming took 2 bases from V and 5 from J, leaving 9 bases between them. The CDR3 reads CASSYGESETQYF. The CDR3 DNA is TGTGCCAGCAGTTACGGCGAGTCGGAGACCCAGTACTTC.

This clonotype showed up just a few times. This rearrangement joins TRBV27 to TRBJ2-7; D is uncertain. Trimming shortened V by 5 bases and J by 3 bases, and 11 bases separated the two germline ends. From germline, CDR1 is MNHEY and CDR2 SMNVEV (reference sequence). This CDR3 contains 13 residues. The CDR3 DNA is TGTGCCAGCAGTCTTTATTCCTACTACGAGCAGTACTTC. Translation: CASSLYSYYEQYF.

The V call is TRBV7-9, the J call TRBJ2-2; a weak D match, TRBD2 (6 bases). V lost 10 bases and J lost 4, with 16 bases in between. Looked up from germline, CDR1 is SEHNR and CDR2 is FQNEAQ (reference sequence). CDR3 length: 14 residues. The CDR3 here is CATSTDSGTGELFF. Written as DNA, the CDR3 is TGTGCCACCTCGACGGATAGCGGCACCGGGGAGCTGTTTTTT.

As concerns this clonotype: A read error may be the cause here, since a much bigger clone is one base away. The chain uses TRBV12-3 or TRBV12-4 and TRBJ1-1; no firm D call. The CDR3 contains 13 residues. Trimming left V 9 bases short and J 0 bases short, with 11 bases between. CDR3 loop: CARKVQLNTEAFF. CDR3 nucleotides: TGTGCCAGGAAGGTACAGCTGAACACTGAAGCTTTCTTT.

This clonotype was found many times. This rearrangement joins TRBV20-1 to TRBJ2-5; possibly TRBD2 for D (5 bases). The germline V gene encodes CDR1 DFQATT and CDR2 SNEGSKA (reference sequence). The CDR3 sequence is 14 residues long. The germline V and J ends were trimmed by 0 bases and 5 bases, with 13 bases remaining between them. The DNA of the CDR3 is TGCAGTGCTAGAGAGGGGAGCGGACGGGAGACCCAGTACTTC. It codes for CSAREGSGRETQYF.

There are many counts of this clonotype. V gene TRBV12-3 or TRBV12-4 combines with J gene TRBJ2-1; the match to TRBD1 covers 8 bases. The CDR3 runs 15 residues. Germline trimming cut 3 bases from V and 7 bases from J; bases unmatched to any gene: 8. The CDR3 sequence is CASSFVGQGDNEQFF. For the CDR3, the DNA is TGTGCCAGCAGTTTCGTTGGACAGGGAGATAATGAGCAGTTCTTC.

To note about this clonotype: One base away lies a much larger clone, so this may be a sequencing read error. The chain links TRBV20-1 to TRBJ2-3; perhaps TRBD2 as D (6 bases). This CDR3 has 16 amino acids. The V and J ends lost 5 bases and 1 base respectively, with 19 bases between them. The germline V gene encodes CDR1 DFQATT and CDR2 SNEGSKA (reference sequence). CDR3 residues: CSAPFMAGLGTDTQYF. For the CDR3, the DNA is TGCAGTGCTCCTTTCATGGCGGGACTCGGCACAGATACGCAGTATTTT.

This sequence joins TRBV10-2 and TRBJ1-1; no firm D call. V lost 4 bases and J lost 3, with 9 bases in between. Germline V gene data show CDR1 as WSHSY and CDR2 as SAAADI. The CDR3 has 13 residues. The CDR3 bases are TGCGCCAGCAGTGTCCAGGAGTACACTGAAGCTTTCTTT. Protein sequence: CASSVQEYTEAFF.

The sample holds many counts of this clonotype. This sequence joins TRBV29-1 and TRBJ1-5; unclear D gene. The CDR3 is 12 residues long. V gave up 6 bases and J gave up 1 base, with 7 bases separating them. Germline CDR1 SQVTM, CDR2 ANQGSEA. The CDR3 DNA sequence: TGCAGCGTAAAGACAAGCAATCAGCCCCAGCATTTT. Translating it yields CSVKTSNQPQHF.

This clonotype occurred many times. The chain employs TRBV7-2 and TRBJ2-1; D may be TRBD1 (6 bases). V lost 3 bases to trimming and J lost 11 bases, with 8 bases between them. Germline V gene data show CDR1 as SGHTA and CDR2 as FQGNSA. This CDR3 has 11 residues. In DNA form, the CDR3 reads TGTGCCAGCAGCTTCGGGACAAAGCAGTTCTTC. Translating it yields CASSFGTKQFF.

The chain employs TRBV30 and TRBJ1-6, with 8 bases matching TRBD1. V lost 4 bases, J lost 10 bases, and 12 bases stayed unmatched. Germline CDR1 reads GTSNPN; CDR2 reads SVGIG (reference sequence). The CDR3 consists of 15 residues. The CDR3: CAWKNKGQGGSPLHF. For the CDR3, the DNA is TGTGCCTGGAAGAATAAAGGACAGGGAGGCTCACCCCTCCACTTT. The whole variable domain, remainder taken from reference TRBV30 and TRBJ1-6, is SQTIHQWPATLVQPVGSPLSLECTVEGTSNPNLYWYRQAAGRGLQLLFYSVGIGQISSEVPQNLSASRPQDRQFILSSKKLLLSDSGFYLCAWKNKGQGGSPLHFGNGTRLTVT.

In this sample, this clonotype turned up a few times. The CDR3 reads CASSLGGGFDTF. As DNA, the CDR3 is TGTGCCAGCAGCTTAGGCGGGGGTTTTGACACCTTC. J is TRBJ1-2 and V is TRBV7-9; a weak D match, TRBD1 (5 bases). This CDR3 has 12 residues. Germline lookup yields CDR1 SEHNR and CDR2 FQNEAQ (reference sequence). The V end lost 1 base, the J end lost 12 bases, and 12 bases lay between the germline ends.

This clonotype was detected a few times. The chain combines TRBV11-2 with TRBJ2-2, with TRBD1 as a possible D gene (6 bases). V was shortened by 4 bases and J by 1 base, with 19 bases between the two germline ends. Germline lookup yields CDR1 SGHAT and CDR2 FQNNGV. The length of the CDR3 is 18 residues. The CDR3 loop is CASSSTWTAPRNTGELFF. The CDR3 nucleotides are TGTGCCAGCAGCTCGACGTGGACAGCCCCGAGGAACACCGGGGAGCTGTTTTTT.

This clonotype appeared many times. The chain is built from TRBV7-9 and TRBJ2-5; TRBD1 is a possible D gene (6 bases). The CDR3 length is 14 residues. V lost 3 bases to trimming and J lost 5 bases, with 13 bases between them. The germline V gene encodes CDR1 SEHNR and CDR2 FQNEAQ (reference sequence). Here the CDR3 DNA reads TGTGCCAGCAGCTTGGCCACAGGGTTGGAGACCCAGTACTTC. Protein product: CASSLATGLETQYF.

This clonotype appeared a single time. A much more abundant neighbour one base away suggests this may be a read error. This CDR3 is missing its conserved last phenylalanine or tryptophan, likely due to a read error. The rearrangement links TRBV7-8 to TRBJ2-2, with TRBD2 matching 14 bases. CDR3 length equals 17 residues. Per germline, CDR1 SGHVS and CDR2 FQNEAQ. With V trimmed by 1 base and J by 6 bases, 4 bases remained unmatched. In nucleotides, the CDR3 is TGTGCCAGCAGCTTAGTCGGGACTAGCGGGAGTCCCGGGGAGCTGTTTCTT. Translated: CASSLVGTSGSPGELFL.

This clonotype was detected only a few times. The gene calls are TRBV29-1 and TRBJ1-1; D remains unclear. The CDR3 runs to 12 residues. The V gene's germline CDR1 is SQVTM and CDR2 ANQGSEA. V was pared by 3 bases and J by 4 bases, with 9 bases between. The CDR3 bases are TGCAGCGTTGAGGGTATGAGCACTGAAGCTTTCTTT. Amino acids: CSVEGMSTEAFF.